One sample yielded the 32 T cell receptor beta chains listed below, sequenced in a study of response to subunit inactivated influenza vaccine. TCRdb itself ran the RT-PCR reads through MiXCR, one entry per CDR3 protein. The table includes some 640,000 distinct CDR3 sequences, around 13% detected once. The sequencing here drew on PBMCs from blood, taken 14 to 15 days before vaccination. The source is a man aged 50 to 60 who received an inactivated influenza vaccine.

Here the CDR3 DNA reads TGTGCCAGCAGCTTGTTACCAGGGGGCAATCAGCCCCAGCATTTT. Its protein product is CASSLLPGGNQPQHF. The chain couples TRBV5-5 to TRBJ1-5, with D perhaps TRBD1 (6 bases). The V gene lost 1 base and the J gene lost 2 bases, with 10 bases spanning the gap. Germline CDR1 is SGHKS and CDR2 is YYEKEE (reference sequence). The CDR3 contains 15 residues.

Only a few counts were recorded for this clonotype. DNA for the CDR3: TGTGCCAGCAGCTTAGTCGCCCGTAGTTCGGCAGATACGCAGTATTTT. Its protein product is CASSLVARSSADTQYF. The rearrangement joins TRBV7-2 to TRBJ2-3; D uncertain. The ends were cut back, 1 base at V and 4 bases at J, with 15 bases in the middle. This CDR3 is built from 16 residues. In germline, CDR1 is SGHTA, CDR2 FQGNSA.

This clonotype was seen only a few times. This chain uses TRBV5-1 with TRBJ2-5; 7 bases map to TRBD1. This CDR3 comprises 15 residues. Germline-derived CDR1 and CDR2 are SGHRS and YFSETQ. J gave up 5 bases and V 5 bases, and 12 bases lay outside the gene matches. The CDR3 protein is CASSWGTGVEETQYF. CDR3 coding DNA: TGCGCCAGCAGTTGGGGAACAGGGGTTGAGGAGACCCAGTACTTC.

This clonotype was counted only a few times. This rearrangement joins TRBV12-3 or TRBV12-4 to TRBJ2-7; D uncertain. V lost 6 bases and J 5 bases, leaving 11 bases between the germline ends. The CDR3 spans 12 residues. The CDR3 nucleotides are TGTGCCAGCAGCCGGTTGAACGACGAGCAGTACTTC. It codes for CASSRLNDEQYF.

CDR3 bases: TGTGCCAGCAGCCGCGGGGGGTCTGCAGATACGCAGTATTTT. This sequence encodes CASSRGGSADTQYF. The chain employs TRBV6-2 or TRBV6-3 and TRBJ2-3; TRBD2 matches at 8 bases. This CDR3 spans 14 amino acids. Trimming at V came to 6 bases and at J to 4 bases, leaving 6 bases not matched to a gene. Germline V lookup: CDR1 MNHEY, CDR2 SVGEGT.

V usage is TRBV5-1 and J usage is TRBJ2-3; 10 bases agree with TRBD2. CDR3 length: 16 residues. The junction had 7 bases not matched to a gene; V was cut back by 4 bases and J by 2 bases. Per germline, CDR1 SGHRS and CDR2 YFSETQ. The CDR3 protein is CASSPLAGELTDTQYF. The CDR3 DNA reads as TGCGCCAGCAGCCCCCTAGCGGGGGAACTCACAGATACGCAGTATTTT.

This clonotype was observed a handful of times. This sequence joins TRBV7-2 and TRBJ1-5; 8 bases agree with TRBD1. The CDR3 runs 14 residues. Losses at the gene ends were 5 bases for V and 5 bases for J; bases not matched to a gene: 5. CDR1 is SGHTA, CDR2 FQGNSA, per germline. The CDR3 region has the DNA TGTGCCAGCAGCCCGGACAGGGTCGATCAGCCCCAGCATTTT. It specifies CASSPDRVDQPQHF.

DNA for the CDR3: TGCAGTGCTAGCAACCCCATGGCCCCGACCCTAGCCAAAAACATTCAGTACTTC. Its translation: CSASNPMAPTLAKNIQYF. V is TRBV20-1 and J is TRBJ2-4; D unresolved. CDR3 length: 18 amino acids. The germline V gene encodes CDR1 DFQATT and CDR2 SNEGSKA (reference sequence). V lost 3 bases, J lost 0 bases, and 21 bases lay in between.

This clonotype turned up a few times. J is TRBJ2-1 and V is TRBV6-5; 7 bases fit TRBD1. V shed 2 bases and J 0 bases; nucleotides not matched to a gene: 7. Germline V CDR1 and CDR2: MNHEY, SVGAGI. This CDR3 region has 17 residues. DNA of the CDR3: TGTGCCAGCAGTTACGCCCCTCCAGGGGGCTCCTACAATGAGCAGTTCTTC. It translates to CASSYAPPGGSYNEQFF.

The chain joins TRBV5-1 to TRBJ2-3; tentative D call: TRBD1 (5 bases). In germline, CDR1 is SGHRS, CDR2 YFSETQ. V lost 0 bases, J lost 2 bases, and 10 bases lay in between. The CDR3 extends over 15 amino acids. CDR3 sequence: CASSLATGLTDTQYF. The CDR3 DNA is TGCGCCAGCAGCTTGGCTACAGGCCTCACAGATACGCAGTATTTT.

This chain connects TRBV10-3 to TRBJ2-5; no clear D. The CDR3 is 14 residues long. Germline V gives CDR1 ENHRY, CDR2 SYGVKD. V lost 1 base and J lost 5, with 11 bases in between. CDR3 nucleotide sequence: TGTGCCATCAGTGAGTTCCAGGCAATGGAGACCCAGTACTTC. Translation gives CAISEFQAMETQYF.

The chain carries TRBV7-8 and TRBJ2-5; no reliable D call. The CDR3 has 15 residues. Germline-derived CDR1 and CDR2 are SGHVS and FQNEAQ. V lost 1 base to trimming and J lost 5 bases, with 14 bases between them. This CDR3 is CASSLEFSFFETQYF. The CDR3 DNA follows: TGTGCCAGCAGCTTAGAGTTTAGCTTCTTTGAGACCCAGTACTTC.

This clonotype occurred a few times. Here the CDR3 DNA reads TGTGCCAGCAGCGCCTCACCGACGACAGGGAACTCACCCCTCCACTTT. It specifies CASSASPTTGNSPLHF. The V gene is TRBV9, the J gene TRBJ1-6, with 7 bases fitting TRBD1. The CDR3 extends over 16 amino acids. Per germline, CDR1 SGDLS and CDR2 YYNGEE. The V gene end was trimmed by 3 bases and the J gene end by 10 bases; junction bases not matched to a gene: 13.

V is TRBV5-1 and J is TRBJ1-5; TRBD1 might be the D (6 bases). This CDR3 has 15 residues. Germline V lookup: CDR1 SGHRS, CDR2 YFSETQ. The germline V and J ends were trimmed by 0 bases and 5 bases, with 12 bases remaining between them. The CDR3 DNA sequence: TGCGCCAGCAGCTTGGATGGGGACACATATCAGCCCCAGCATTTT. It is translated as CASSLDGDTYQPQHF.

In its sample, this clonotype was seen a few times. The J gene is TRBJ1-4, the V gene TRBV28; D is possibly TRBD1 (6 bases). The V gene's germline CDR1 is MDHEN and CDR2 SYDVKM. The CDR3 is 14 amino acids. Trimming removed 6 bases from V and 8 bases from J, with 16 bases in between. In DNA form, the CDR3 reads TGTGCCAGCAGCCGGACAGTCGGGCCCGAAAAACTGTTTTTT. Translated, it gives CASSRTVGPEKLFF.

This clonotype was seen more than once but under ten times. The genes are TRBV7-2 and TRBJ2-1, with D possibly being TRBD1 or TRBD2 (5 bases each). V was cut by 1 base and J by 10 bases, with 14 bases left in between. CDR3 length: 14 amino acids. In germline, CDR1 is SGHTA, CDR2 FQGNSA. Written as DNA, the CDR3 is TGTGCCAGCAGCTTAGTGGGGACGGGTCCCGAGCAGTTCTTC. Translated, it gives CASSLVGTGPEQFF.

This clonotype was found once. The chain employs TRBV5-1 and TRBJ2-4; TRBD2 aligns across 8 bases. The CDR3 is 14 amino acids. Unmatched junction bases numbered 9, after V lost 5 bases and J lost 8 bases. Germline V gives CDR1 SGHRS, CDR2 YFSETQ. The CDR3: CASRSGGPKDIQYF. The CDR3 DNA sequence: TGCGCCAGCAGGTCGGGAGGGCCCAAGGACATTCAGTACTTC.

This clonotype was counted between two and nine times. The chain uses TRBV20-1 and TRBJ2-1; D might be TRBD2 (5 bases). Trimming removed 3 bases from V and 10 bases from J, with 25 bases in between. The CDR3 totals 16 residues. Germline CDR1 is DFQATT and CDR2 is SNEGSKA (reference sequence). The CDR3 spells CSASSWGPALSGEQFF. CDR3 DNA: TGCAGTGCTAGTTCCTGGGGTCCCGCCCTATCGGGAGAGCAGTTCTTC.

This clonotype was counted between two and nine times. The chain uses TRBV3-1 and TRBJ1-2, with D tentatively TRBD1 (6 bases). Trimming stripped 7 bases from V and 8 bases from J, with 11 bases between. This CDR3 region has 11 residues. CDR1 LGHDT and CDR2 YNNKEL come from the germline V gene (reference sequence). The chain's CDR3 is CASTQGGGYTF. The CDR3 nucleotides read TGTGCCAGCACACAGGGTGGGGGCTACACCTTC.

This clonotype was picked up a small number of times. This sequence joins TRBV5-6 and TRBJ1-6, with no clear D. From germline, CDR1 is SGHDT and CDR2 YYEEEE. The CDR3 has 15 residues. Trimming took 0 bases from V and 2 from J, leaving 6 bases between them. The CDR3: CASSLGGPYNSPLHF. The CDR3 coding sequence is TGTGCCAGCAGCTTGGGAGGGCCCTATAATTCACCCCTCCACTTT.

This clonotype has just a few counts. CDR3 in DNA: TGTGCCAGCAGCGTAGAAGTAGGTCCCGGGGAGCTGTTTTTT. Its translation: CASSVEVGPGELFF. This rearrangement joins TRBV9 to TRBJ2-2; the D is unclear. The CDR3 contains 14 residues. Trimming pared 0 bases from V and 6 bases from J, leaving 9 bases between. The germline gives CDR1 SGDLS, CDR2 YYNGEE.

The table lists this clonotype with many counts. The CDR3 nucleotides read TGTGCCACCAGCAGGTCTCCGACCCCTCTGGGGGGCATGAACACTGAAGCTTTCTTT. Amino acids: CATSRSPTPLGGMNTEAFF. This chain links TRBV15 with TRBJ1-1, with D tentatively TRBD1 (6 bases). V gave up 3 bases and J gave up 0 bases, with 23 bases separating them. Germline CDR1 and CDR2: LNHNV and YYDKDF (reference sequence). This CDR3 is 19 amino acids long.

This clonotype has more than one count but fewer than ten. The DNA for the CDR3 is TGCGCCAGCAGCCATCTTTCCCGGGACACCATATATTTT. Protein: CASSHLSRDTIYF. The chain uses TRBV4-3 and TRBJ1-3; D is undetermined. Trimming shortened V by 3 bases and J by 8 bases, and 11 bases separated the two germline ends. The length of the CDR3 is 13 residues. Per the germline V gene, CDR1 is LGHNA and CDR2 is YSLEER.

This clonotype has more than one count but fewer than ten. The CDR3 region is CASSQVWGSQETQYF. The DNA for the CDR3 is TGTGCCAGCAGCCAAGTTTGGGGATCACAAGAGACCCAGTACTTC. The chain joins TRBV3-1 to TRBJ2-5; D call uncertain. The CDR3 length is 15 residues. CDR1 and CDR2 (germline): LGHDT, YNNKEL (reference sequence). With 1 base removed from V and 2 bases from J, the gap between germline ends came to 11 bases.

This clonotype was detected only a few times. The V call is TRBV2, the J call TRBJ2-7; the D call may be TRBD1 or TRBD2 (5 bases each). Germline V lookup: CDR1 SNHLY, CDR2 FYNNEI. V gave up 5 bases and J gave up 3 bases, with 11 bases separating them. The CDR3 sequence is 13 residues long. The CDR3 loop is CASSKRGDYEQYF. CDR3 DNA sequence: TGTGCCAGCAGTAAAAGGGGAGACTACGAGCAGTACTTC.

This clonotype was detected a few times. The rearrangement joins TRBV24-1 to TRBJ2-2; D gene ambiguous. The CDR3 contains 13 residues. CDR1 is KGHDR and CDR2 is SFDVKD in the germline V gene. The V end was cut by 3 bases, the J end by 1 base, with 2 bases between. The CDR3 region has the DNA TGTGCCACCAGTGATCAGAACACCGGGGAGCTGTTTTTT. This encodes CATSDQNTGELFF.

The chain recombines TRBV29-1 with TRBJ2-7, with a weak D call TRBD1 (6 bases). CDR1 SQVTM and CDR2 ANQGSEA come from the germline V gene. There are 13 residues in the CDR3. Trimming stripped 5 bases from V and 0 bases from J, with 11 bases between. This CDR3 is CSVTTGLSYEQYF. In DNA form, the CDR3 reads TGCAGCGTTACGACAGGACTCTCCTACGAGCAGTACTTC.

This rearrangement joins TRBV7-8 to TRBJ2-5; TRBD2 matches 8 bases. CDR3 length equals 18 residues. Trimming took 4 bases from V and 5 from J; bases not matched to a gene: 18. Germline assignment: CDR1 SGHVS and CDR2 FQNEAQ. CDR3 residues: CASSSNRRTSIGGETQYF. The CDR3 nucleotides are TGTGCCAGCAGCTCAAACCGGCGGACTAGCATTGGCGGGGAGACCCAGTACTTC.

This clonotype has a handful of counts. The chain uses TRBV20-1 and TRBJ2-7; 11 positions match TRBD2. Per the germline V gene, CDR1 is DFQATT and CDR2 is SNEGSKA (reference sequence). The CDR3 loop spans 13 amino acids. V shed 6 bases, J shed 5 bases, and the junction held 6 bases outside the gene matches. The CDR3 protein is CSAFLAGGNEQYF. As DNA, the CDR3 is TGCAGTGCCTTTCTAGCGGGAGGTAACGAGCAGTACTTC.

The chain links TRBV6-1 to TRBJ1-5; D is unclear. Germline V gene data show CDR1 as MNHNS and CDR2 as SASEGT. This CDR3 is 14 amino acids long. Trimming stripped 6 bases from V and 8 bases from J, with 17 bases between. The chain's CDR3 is CASSRRWGAEPQHF. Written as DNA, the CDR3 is TGTGCCAGCAGCCGAAGGTGGGGAGCAGAGCCCCAGCATTTT.

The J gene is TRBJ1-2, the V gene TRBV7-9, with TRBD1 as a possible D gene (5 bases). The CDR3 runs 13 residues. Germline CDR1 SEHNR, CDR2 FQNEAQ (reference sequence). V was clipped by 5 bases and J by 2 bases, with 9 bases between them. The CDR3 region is CASSPEGNYGYTF. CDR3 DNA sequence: TGTGCCAGCAGCCCCGAGGGGAACTATGGCTACACCTTC.

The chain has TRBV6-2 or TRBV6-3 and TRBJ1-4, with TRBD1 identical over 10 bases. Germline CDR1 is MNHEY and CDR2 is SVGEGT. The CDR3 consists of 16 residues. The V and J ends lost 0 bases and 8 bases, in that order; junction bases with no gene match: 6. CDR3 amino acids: CASSYSKTGGREKLFF. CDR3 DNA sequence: TGTGCCAGCAGTTACTCGAAGACAGGGGGCAGAGAAAAACTGTTTTTT.